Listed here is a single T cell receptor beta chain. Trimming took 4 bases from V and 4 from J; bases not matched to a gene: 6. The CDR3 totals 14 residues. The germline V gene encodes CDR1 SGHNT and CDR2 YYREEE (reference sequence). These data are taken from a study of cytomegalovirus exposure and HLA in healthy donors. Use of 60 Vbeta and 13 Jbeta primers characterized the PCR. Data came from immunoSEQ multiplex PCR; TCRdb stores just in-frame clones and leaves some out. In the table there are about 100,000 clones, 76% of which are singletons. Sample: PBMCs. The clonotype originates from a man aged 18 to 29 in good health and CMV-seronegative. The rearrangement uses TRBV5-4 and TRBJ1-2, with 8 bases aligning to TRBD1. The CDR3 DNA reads TGTGCCAGCAGCCTGGACAGGGATAGCTATGGCTACACCTTC. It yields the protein CASSLDRDSYGYTF.